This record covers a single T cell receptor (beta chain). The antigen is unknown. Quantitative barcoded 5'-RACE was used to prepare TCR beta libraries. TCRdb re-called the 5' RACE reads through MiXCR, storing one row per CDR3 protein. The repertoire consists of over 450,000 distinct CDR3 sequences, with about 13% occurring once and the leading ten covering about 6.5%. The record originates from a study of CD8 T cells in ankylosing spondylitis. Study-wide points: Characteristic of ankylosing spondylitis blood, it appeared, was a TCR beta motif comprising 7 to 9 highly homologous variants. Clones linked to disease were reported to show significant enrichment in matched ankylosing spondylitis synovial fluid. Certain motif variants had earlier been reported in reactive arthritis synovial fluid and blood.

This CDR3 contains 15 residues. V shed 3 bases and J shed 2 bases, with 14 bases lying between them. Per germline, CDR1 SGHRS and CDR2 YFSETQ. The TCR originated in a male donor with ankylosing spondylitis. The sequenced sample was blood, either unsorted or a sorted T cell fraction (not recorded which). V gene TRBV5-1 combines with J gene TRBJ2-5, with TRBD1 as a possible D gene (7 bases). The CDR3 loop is CASSSTGDSQETQYF. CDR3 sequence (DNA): TGCGCCAGCAGCTCCACAGGGGACTCACAAGAGACCCAGTACTTC.